This T cell receptor beta chain came from a study of blood T cell repertoires in COVID-19. Background on the study: Sites in the United States, Italy and Spain provided acute and convalescent COVID-19 samples. From T cells, B-cell-depleted T cells, or PBMCs came the material, which was cDNA or gDNA.

Original processing notes: For nucleated cells, counts were estimated from reference gene primer amplification. Some clones are missing from TCRdb's copy, which holds only in-frame ones; the method was immunoSEQ multiplex PCR. V, J and clone size derive from that table, while D and trimming were established from the DNA sequence. The data show approximately 210,000 clones, approximately 87% seen once. Sequenced: peripheral blood. The source is a woman in her 70s with acute or convalescent COVID-19.

CDR3 DNA sequence: TGTGCCACCAGCCTGGGGACAGTATACAATGAGCAGTTCTTC. Translating gives CATSLGTVYNEQFF. The chain couples TRBV15 to TRBJ2-1; TRBD1 matches 7 bases. Germline CDR1 reads LNHNV; CDR2 reads YYDKDF (reference sequence). The CDR3 is 14 amino acids. V lost 5 bases, J lost 4 bases, and 5 bases stayed unmatched.